Each of the 26 T cell receptor beta chains below was sequenced from the same sample in a study of CD8 T cells in ankylosing spondylitis. Using its own MiXCR run on the 5' RACE reads, TCRdb lists one record per CDR3 protein. Of about 230,000 distinct CDR3 sequences in the sample, 7.5% to 9.5% were seen once. Source material: blood, either unsorted or a sorted T cell fraction (not recorded which). The receptors derive from a female donor with ankylosing spondylitis or in good health (not recorded which).

This clonotype was found many times. This chain links TRBV12-3 or TRBV12-4 with TRBJ1-5, with D hard to call. V lost 10 bases to trimming and J lost 2 bases, with 12 bases between them. This CDR3 region has 13 residues. CDR3 sequence: CATSTGGNQPQHF. For the CDR3, the DNA is TGTGCCACCTCGACCGGCGGCAATCAGCCCCAGCATTTT.

This clonotype has ten or more counts. This sequence joins TRBV24-1 and TRBJ2-1; TRBD2 is a possible D gene (6 bases). This CDR3 has 14 amino acids. Between the trimmed V and J ends, which lost 1 base and 9 bases, there was a span of 12 bases. The germline V gene has CDR1 KGHDR and CDR2 SFDVKD. The CDR3, as DNA: TGTGCCACCAGTGATTTTCGGATCGGGAGTGAGCAGTTCTTC. Protein product: CATSDFRIGSEQFF.

This clonotype was found many times. The CDR3 spells CATSDLKEETQYF. Here the CDR3 DNA reads TGTGCCACCAGTGATTTGAAGGAAGAGACCCAGTACTTC. J is TRBJ2-5 and V is TRBV24-1, with unresolved D. V was cut by 0 bases and J by 3 bases, with 4 bases left in between. In germline, CDR1 is KGHDR, CDR2 SFDVKD. The CDR3 has 13 amino acids.

This clonotype was found many times. The chain combines TRBV7-8 with TRBJ2-1; 8 nucleotides line up with TRBD2. J was trimmed by 5 bases and V by 2 bases; bases with no gene match: 2. This CDR3 is 14 amino acids long. CDR1 is SGHVS and CDR2 is FQNEAQ in the germline V gene. The CDR3 region has the DNA TGTGCCAGCAGCTTAAGCGGGAGCCACAATGAGCAGTTCTTC. It encodes CASSLSGSHNEQFF.

About this clonotype: A much larger clonotype is one base distant, so this may be a read error. This chain uses TRBV29-1 with TRBJ1-2; no clear D. V dropped 6 bases and J dropped 11 bases, with 19 bases sitting between them. The CDR3 consists of 12 residues. CDR1 is SQVTM and CDR2 is ANQGSEA in the germline V gene. CDR3: CSVERPTRRYTF. In nucleotides, the CDR3 is TGCAGCGTGGAGAGACCGACTAGAAGATACACCTTC.

The sample holds many counts of this clonotype. The chain employs TRBV18 and TRBJ1-5; TRBD1 might be the D (5 bases). V was pared by 3 bases and J by 0 bases, with 15 bases between. The CDR3 spans 17 residues. From germline, CDR1 is KGHSH and CDR2 LQKENI. The CDR3 region is CASSPRPGGNSNQPQHF. As DNA, the CDR3 is TGTGCCAGCTCACCCAGGCCTGGGGGGAATAGCAATCAGCCCCAGCATTTT.

This clonotype was observed at least ten times. This sequence joins TRBV6-1 and TRBJ1-5; tentatively, D is TRBD1 (6 bases). There are 15 residues in the CDR3. Germline V gives CDR1 MNHNS, CDR2 SASEGT. The germline V and J ends were trimmed by 5 bases and 1 base, with 12 bases remaining between them. The CDR3 sequence: CASSTGWESNQPQHF. The CDR3 nucleotides read TGTGCCAGCAGTACAGGGTGGGAAAGCAATCAGCCCCAGCATTTT.

DNA of the CDR3: TGCGCCAGCAGCTTGGCCCTGGAGACCCAGTACTTC. Protein sequence: CASSLALETQYF. The chain is built from TRBV5-1 and TRBJ2-5, with D hard to call. The germline V and J ends were trimmed by 0 bases and 5 bases, with 5 bases remaining between them. The CDR3 sequence is 12 residues long. The germline V gene has CDR1 SGHRS and CDR2 YFSETQ.

This clonotype was seen many times. The J gene is TRBJ2-7, the V gene TRBV7-6; a possible D gene is TRBD2 (5 bases). V lost 0 bases, J lost 3 bases, and 9 bases lay in between. CDR3 length: 14 amino acids. Germline CDR1 is SGHVS and CDR2 is FNYEAQ. The CDR3 loop reads CASSLAEGNYEQYF. CDR3 bases: TGTGCCAGCAGCTTAGCTGAGGGCAACTACGAGCAGTACTTC.

At least ten counts were recorded for this clonotype. The V and J genes are TRBV10-3 and TRBJ1-5, with D possibly being TRBD1 (6 bases). In germline, CDR1 is ENHRY, CDR2 SYGVKD. CDR3 length: 19 amino acids. The V gene lost 0 bases and the J gene lost 0 bases, with 18 bases spanning the gap. CDR3 sequence: CAISESGGQPGFSNQPQHF. The CDR3 nucleotides read TGTGCCATCAGTGAGTCGGGGGGACAACCGGGGTTTAGCAATCAGCCCCAGCATTTT.

In this sample, this clonotype turned up many times. The chain uses TRBV12-3 or TRBV12-4 and TRBJ1-5; D is unclear. The CDR3 has 13 residues. The V gene lost 1 base and the J gene lost 6 bases, with 7 bases spanning the gap. The CDR3: CASSLVTGQPQHF. CDR3 bases: TGTGCCAGCAGTTTAGTAACCGGTCAGCCCCAGCATTTT.

The table lists this clonotype with many counts. The chain has TRBV15 and TRBJ2-2; a weak D match, TRBD1 (6 bases). The CDR3 spans 16 residues. Germline V gene sequence: CDR1 LNHNV, CDR2 YYDKDF (reference sequence). V lost 0 bases and J lost 5, with 13 bases in between. The CDR3 DNA reads as TGTGCCACCAGCAGAGATCTTAGGCAGGGGACCGGGGAGCTGTTTTTT. Residues: CATSRDLRQGTGELFF.

At least ten counts were recorded for this clonotype. The V and J genes are TRBV6-8 and TRBJ2-1; TRBD1 matches 9 bases. J was trimmed by 8 bases and V by 1 base; bases with no gene match: 9. Germline-derived CDR1 and CDR2 are MNHGY and SAAAGT. The CDR3 is 16 residues long. This CDR3 reads CASSYFYRGRQDEQFF. In DNA, the CDR3 is TGTGCCAGCAGTTACTTTTACAGGGGGCGTCAGGATGAGCAGTTCTTC.

This clonotype was observed at least ten times. This chain joins TRBV7-2 and TRBJ2-3, with 7 bases that match TRBD2. The CDR3 covers 14 residues. Looked up from germline, CDR1 is SGHTA and CDR2 is FQGNSA. Losses at the gene ends were 7 bases for V and 2 bases for J; bases not matched to a gene: 6. This CDR3 is CASTPRDYTDTQYF. The CDR3 region has the DNA TGTGCCAGCACCCCTAGGGACTACACAGATACGCAGTATTTT.

Turning to this clonotype: This could be a read error, since a much larger clone is one nucleotide away. V and J are TRBV7-9 and TRBJ2-3, with D perhaps TRBD1 or TRBD2 (6 bases each). The CDR3 extends over 14 amino acids. Germline CDR1 SEHNR, CDR2 FQNEAQ (reference sequence). The ends were cut back, 10 bases at V and 0 bases at J, with 14 bases in the middle. The CDR3 DNA follows: TGTGCCAACAATCAGGGGACTAGCACAGATACGCAGTATTTT. Residues: CANNQGTSTDTQYF.

The sample holds many counts of this clonotype. The rearrangement joins TRBV7-3 to TRBJ1-2; the match to TRBD1 covers 7 bases. V gave up 0 bases and J gave up 0 bases; unmatched junction bases: 1. Germline values: CDR1 SGHTA, CDR2 FQGTGA. This CDR3 comprises 15 residues. The CDR3 sequence: CASSLTGQSNYGYTF. The CDR3 DNA follows: TGTGCCAGCAGCTTAACGGGACAGTCTAACTATGGCTACACCTTC. Full variable domain (outside the CDR3, taken from reference TRBV7-3 and TRBJ1-2): GAGVSQTPSNKVTEKGKYVELRCDPISGHTALYWYRQSLGQGPEFLIYFQGTGAADDSGLPNDRFFAVRPEGSVSTLKIQRTERGDSAVYLCASSLTGQSNYGYTFGSGTRLTVV.

The chain recombines TRBV11-3 with TRBJ2-1; unclear D gene. There are 12 residues in the CDR3. CDR1 is SGHNT, CDR2 YENEEA, per germline. Between the trimmed V and J ends, which lost 5 bases and 6 bases, there was a span of 8 bases. The CDR3 is CASSPGLNEQFF. The DNA for the CDR3 is TGTGCCAGCAGCCCCGGGCTCAATGAGCAGTTCTTC.

This clonotype was picked up many times. The chain recombines TRBV20-1 with TRBJ2-1; 8 bases map to TRBD2. With 0 bases clipped from V and 4 bases from J, the junction kept 11 bases outside the gene matches. The CDR3 loop spans 17 amino acids. Germline CDR1 DFQATT, CDR2 SNEGSKA (reference sequence). The CDR3: CSARDLGSGSGYNEQFF. For the CDR3, the DNA is TGCAGTGCTAGAGATCTCGGGAGCGGGAGTGGGTACAATGAGCAGTTCTTC.

About this clonotype itself: Possible read error: a much larger clone is one base away. The chain joins TRBV29-1 to TRBJ2-1; a weak D match, TRBD2 (5 bases). Germline assignment: CDR1 SQVTM and CDR2 ANQGSEA. The CDR3 runs to 13 residues. CDR3: CNWGRRNSNEQFF. The CDR3 bases are TGCAACTGGGGAAGGAGGAATTCCAATGAGCAGTTCTTC.

In its sample, this clonotype was seen many times. The chain recombines TRBV20-1 with TRBJ2-6, with a possible D match to TRBD2 (5 bases). Germline CDR1 is DFQATT and CDR2 is SNEGSKA (reference sequence). CDR3 length: 17 amino acids. The V gene lost 5 bases and the J gene lost 4 bases, with 21 bases spanning the gap. The CDR3 nucleotides read TGCAGTGCTCGGAATTTCCGGGCCCCGGGAGGGGCCAACGTCCTGACTTTC. This codes for CSARNFRAPGGANVLTF.

In this sample, this clonotype turned up many times. The CDR3 here is CATRDGPREQYF. The CDR3, as DNA: TGTGCCACTAGGGACGGACCTCGCGAGCAGTACTTC. V gene TRBV19 combines with J gene TRBJ2-7, with D tentatively TRBD1 or TRBD2 (5 bases each). CDR1 is LNHDA, CDR2 SQIVND, per germline (reference sequence). The CDR3 covers 12 residues. Trimming stripped 10 bases from V and 6 bases from J, with 16 bases between. The variable domain in full, with the rest retrieved from reference TRBV19 and TRBJ2-7, is DGGITQSPKYLFRKEGQNVTLSCEQNLNHDAMYWYRQDPGQGLRLIYYSQIVNDFQKGDIAEGYSVSREKKESFPLTVTSAQKNPTAFYLCATRDGPREQYFGPGTRLTVT.

This clonotype was detected only a few times. An end of the junction differs from the germline gene, which may be a read error. The CDR3 DNA sequence: TGTGCCACCAGCCAAGATCGGGGGGTTGGGGAGACCCAGTACTTC. This encodes CATSQDRGVGETQYF. This chain uses TRBV3-1 with TRBJ2-5, with 7 bases lining up with TRBD2. Per the germline V gene, CDR1 is LGHDT and CDR2 is YNNKEL (reference sequence). The CDR3 runs 15 residues.

In this sample, this clonotype turned up a few times. The chain links TRBV12-3 or TRBV12-4 to TRBJ2-1; D remains ambiguous. This CDR3 contains 12 residues. Trimming took 7 bases from V and 9 from J, leaving 13 bases between them. The CDR3, as DNA: TGTGCCAGCACCGTGTCGCGGAGTGAGCAGTTCTTC. Protein sequence: CASTVSRSEQFF.

In its sample, this clonotype was seen many times. The gene calls are TRBV6-1 and TRBJ1-1, with D possibly TRBD1 on 5 matching bases. The CDR3 length is 14 residues. Deletions cut 1 base from V and 0 bases from J, with 6 bases between. Per germline, CDR1 MNHNS and CDR2 SASEGT. CDR3 residues: CASSEVGVNTEAFF. The CDR3 nucleotides read TGTGCCAGCAGTGAAGTAGGGGTGAACACTGAAGCTTTCTTT.

This clonotype has at least ten counts. The chain couples TRBV6-5 to TRBJ2-1, with 8 positions matching TRBD1. V trimming: 0 bases; J trimming: 8 bases; junction bases outside the gene matches: 9. This CDR3 has 16 amino acids. Germline V CDR1 and CDR2: MNHEY, SVGAGI. CDR3 sequence (DNA): TGTGCCAGCAGTTACTCGAGTAACAGGGGGTACGATGAGCAGTTCTTC. It yields the protein CASSYSSNRGYDEQFF.

At least ten counts were recorded for this clonotype. This chain links TRBV5-5 with TRBJ2-2, with 8 bases lining up with TRBD2. CDR1 is SGHKS and CDR2 is YYEKEE in the germline V gene (reference sequence). The junction had 6 bases not matched to a gene; V was cut back by 2 bases and J by 3 bases. The length of the CDR3 is 16 residues. CDR3 nucleotide sequence: TGTGCCAGCAGCTTCCGGGGGGGTGGGGACACCGGGGAGCTGTTTTTT. It translates to CASSFRGGGDTGELFF.